The 8 T cell receptor beta chains presented below share a single source sample, sequenced in a study of Ad26.COV2.S vaccination and SARS-CoV-2 variants. The treatment denotes: 15 to 20 received Ad26.COV2.S at low or high dose, single or two shots; 5 received placebo; per-sample allocation not given. Sampling was performed 63 days after the first vaccine or placebo injection. Profiled with immunoSEQ multiplex PCR; TCRdb holds only in-frame clones, not every one. The sample includes hundreds of thousands of clones, roughly 90% of them seen just once. This material consisted of peripheral blood, taken in a trial of Ad26.COV2.S vaccine versus placebo. The source is a person between 18 and 60 years old who received the Ad26.COV2.S COVID-19 vaccine or a placebo.

This sequence joins TRBV7-6 and TRBJ1-1, with a weak D call TRBD1 (6 bases). Germline V lookup: CDR1 SGHVS, CDR2 FNYEAQ. Trimming stripped 4 bases from V and 7 bases from J, with 13 bases between. The CDR3 extends over 13 amino acids. CDR3 nucleotide sequence: TGTGCCAGCAGCTCCCACCTACAGGGTGAAGCTTTCTTT. It is translated as CASSSHLQGEAFF.

The chain employs TRBV7-2 and TRBJ2-1, with 7 bases that match TRBD2. Trimming at V came to 1 base and at J to 4 bases, leaving 4 bases not matched to a gene. CDR3 length equals 15 residues. Germline loops: CDR1 SGHTA, CDR2 FQGNSA. As DNA, the CDR3 is TGTGCCAGCAGCTTAGACCCAGCGGGGTACAATGAGCAGTTCTTC. The encoded protein is CASSLDPAGYNEQFF.

The chain has TRBV2 and TRBJ2-7; D may be TRBD1 (5 bases). This CDR3 has 14 amino acids. Germline CDR1 SNHLY, CDR2 FYNNEI. V was cut by 3 bases and J by 0 bases, with 9 bases left in between. In DNA, the CDR3 is TGTGCCAGCAGTGAGGGGCCTTACTCCTACGAGCAGTACTTC. It encodes CASSEGPYSYEQYF.

V gene TRBV27 combines with J gene TRBJ2-1; D gene uncertain. Trimming removed 2 bases from V and 4 bases from J, with 6 bases in between. CDR1 is MNHEY, CDR2 SMNVEV, per germline (reference sequence). CDR3 length: 13 amino acids. The CDR3 bases are TGTGCCAGCAGTTTAGGGATTTACAATGAGCAGTTCTTC. Protein sequence: CASSLGIYNEQFF.

This rearrangement joins TRBV19 to TRBJ2-2; 10 bases agree with TRBD2. Germline V CDR1 and CDR2: LNHDA, SQIVND (reference sequence). V gave up 1 base and J gave up 3 bases; unmatched junction bases: 8. The CDR3 loop spans 18 amino acids. CDR3 coding DNA: TGTGCCAGTAGTATAGCAGCTAGCGGGAGTTATGACACCGGGGAGCTGTTTTTT. This codes for CASSIAASGSYDTGELFF.

The chain employs TRBV14 and TRBJ2-3, with 12 bases matching TRBD2. The ends lost 1 base at V and 1 base at J; junction bases unmatched: 9. Germline values: CDR1 SGHDN, CDR2 FVKESK. This CDR3 spans 19 amino acids. CDR3 in amino acids: CASSQGLAGGPFGTDTQYF. In DNA form, the CDR3 reads TGTGCCAGCAGCCAAGGGCTAGCGGGAGGGCCTTTTGGCACAGATACGCAGTATTTT.

CDR3 protein: CASSDEGETQYF. The CDR3 nucleotides read TGTGCCAGCAGTGACGAGGGGGAGACCCAGTACTTC. This rearrangement joins TRBV2 to TRBJ2-5; D could derive from TRBD1 or TRBD2 (5 bases each). Per germline, CDR1 SNHLY and CDR2 FYNNEI. Trimming removed 3 bases from V and 5 bases from J, with 7 bases in between. This CDR3 has 12 residues.

V and J are TRBV7-9 and TRBJ2-1; 7 bases are shared with TRBD2. Germline CDR1 is SEHNR and CDR2 is FQNEAQ (reference sequence). The J segment lost 5 bases and the V segment lost 7 bases, leaving 11 bases of the junction unmatched. The CDR3 totals 15 residues. The CDR3 protein is CASTLSGTRDNEQFF. CDR3 nucleotide sequence: TGTGCCAGCACTCTGAGCGGGACCCGCGACAATGAGCAGTTCTTC.